A selection of T cell receptor beta chains follows, all from one sample in a study of CD8 T cells in Susac syndrome. TCRdb re-analysed the immunoSEQ multiplex PCR reads in MiXCR, keeping a single row per CDR3 protein. Of 130,000 to 150,000 distinct CDR3 sequences detected, 85% to 95% appear once; the ten largest clones hold approximately 0.27%. Input material: CD8+ T cells from PBMCs. These TCRs come from a human donor in good health. The CDR3 runs from the conserved cysteine through the conserved F or W. Fields, in order: V gene, J gene, CDR3 protein.

V: TRBV27
J: TRBJ2-1
CDR3: CASSFRGQVGNEQFF

V: TRBV3-1
J: TRBJ2-7
CDR3: CASSQVAAYEQYF

V: TRBV12-3/TRBV12-4
J: TRBJ2-7
CDR3: CASSSAGVNPYEQYF

V: TRBV29-1
J: TRBJ2-5
CDR3: CSVEDLGRGETQYF

V: TRBV27
J: TRBJ2-7
CDR3: CASSFRGGYEQYF

V: TRBV29-1
J: TRBJ2-1
CDR3: CSVEKGGRMIYNEQFF

V: TRBV20-1
J: TRBJ2-7
CDR3: CSARELAGGEQYF

V: TRBV6-5
J: TRBJ1-2
CDR3: CASSYFPGWEYGYTF

V: TRBV14
J: TRBJ1-1
CDR3: CASSHPGQRNTEAFF

V: TRBV27
J: TRBJ2-1
CDR3: CASMENHNEQFF

V: TRBV29-1
J: TRBJ1-1
CDR3: CSVESVGMNTEAFF

V: TRBV5-1
J: TRBJ2-7
CDR3: CASSLEGTEQYF

V: TRBV12-3/TRBV12-4
J: TRBJ2-3
CDR3: CASSLTGLAGADTQYF

V: TRBV12-3/TRBV12-4
J: TRBJ1-1
CDR3: CASSFQNTEAFF

V: TRBV28
J: TRBJ2-1
CDR3: CASSLGIAGGIYNEQFF

V: TRBV7-2
J: TRBJ2-7
CDR3: CASENPGQFYEQYF

V: TRBV7-9
J: TRBJ1-1
CDR3: CASSSVGATEAFF